The 30 T cell receptor beta chains given below trace back to one sample, sequenced in a study of blood T cell repertoires in COVID-19. Repertoires were generated with immunoSEQ multiplex PCR, while TCRdb's copy carries only in-frame clones and drops some. The table lists about 280,000 clones, around 93% of them singletons. The specimen sequenced was PBMCs or T cells enriched from blood (not recorded which). The receptors were gathered from a man between 35 and 55 years old who had been exposed to COVID-19.

Only one count was recorded for this clone. The chain recombines TRBV27 with TRBJ1-1; 7 nucleotides line up with TRBD1. In germline, CDR1 is MNHEY, CDR2 SMNVEV (reference sequence). After removal of 4 bases from V and 4 bases from J, the junction contained 15 bases not matched to a gene. The CDR3 contains 17 residues. The DNA of the CDR3 is TGTGCCAGCAGTTCACCCACCAGGGGGGCCCGGAGCACTGAAGCTTTCTTT. Its protein product is CASSSPTRGARSTEAFF.

In this sample, this clone turned up once. The chain carries TRBV27 and TRBJ2-7; 10 nucleotides match TRBD1. The CDR3 has 14 amino acids. Trimming at V came to 5 bases and at J to 5 bases, leaving 6 bases not matched to a gene. Germline values: CDR1 MNHEY, CDR2 SMNVEV (reference sequence). The CDR3 nucleotides read TGTGCCAGCAGTCCGACAGGGGGCAGCGACGAGCAGTACTTC. It codes for CASSPTGGSDEQYF.

J is TRBJ1-2 and V is TRBV30; maybe TRBD1 (5 bases). The CDR3 length is 12 residues. Germline CDR1 is GTSNPN and CDR2 is SVGIG (reference sequence). The ends were cut back, 2 bases at V and 4 bases at J, with 8 bases in the middle. The CDR3, as DNA: TGTGCCTGGAGTCGCGACAGCTATGGCTACACCTTC. As protein: CAWSRDSYGYTF.

The rearrangement joins TRBV6-4 to TRBJ2-1; TRBD2 matches 14 bases. J gave up 9 bases and V 6 bases, and 4 bases lay outside the gene matches. The length of the CDR3 is 14 residues. The germline CDR1 and CDR2 sequences are MRHNA and SNTAGT. CDR3 residues: CASSYGTSGSEQFF. The CDR3, as DNA: TGTGCCAGCAGCTACGGGACTAGCGGGAGTGAGCAGTTCTTC.

The gene calls are TRBV7-3 and TRBJ2-1, with a possible D match to TRBD2 (5 bases). V lost 2 bases and J lost 0, with 5 bases in between. This CDR3 is built from 14 residues. CDR1 is SGHTA and CDR2 is FQGTGA in the germline V gene. CDR3 protein: CASSLAGSYNEQFF. The DNA for the CDR3 is TGTGCCAGCAGCTTAGCGGGCTCCTACAATGAGCAGTTCTTC. Drawing the rest from reference TRBV7-3 and TRBJ2-1, the complete variable domain is GAGVSQTPSNKVTEKGKYVELRCDPISGHTALYWYRQSLGQGPEFLIYFQGTGAADDSGLPNDRFFAVRPEGSVSTLKIQRTERGDSAVYLCASSLAGSYNEQFFGPGTRLTVL.

The V call is TRBV2, the J call TRBJ2-3; 7 nucleotides agree with TRBD1. This CDR3 is 15 amino acids long. Germline CDR1 SNHLY, CDR2 FYNNEI. J lost 0 bases, V lost 5 bases, and 5 bases had no gene match. CDR3 in amino acids: CASSSGTVSTDTQYF. CDR3 in DNA: TGTGCCAGCAGTTCCGGGACAGTCAGCACAGATACGCAGTATTTT.

The rearrangement links TRBV7-3 to TRBJ1-1; D is ambiguous. In germline, CDR1 is SGHTA, CDR2 FQGTGA. CDR3 length equals 12 residues. The V end lost 5 bases, the J end lost 8 bases, and 12 bases lay between the germline ends. CDR3 residues: CASSPGGREAFF. The CDR3 DNA reads TGTGCCAGCAGCCCTGGCGGAAGGGAAGCTTTCTTT.

The chain uses TRBV7-2 and TRBJ1-4, with 8 bases that match TRBD1. Germline CDR1 and CDR2: SGHTA and FQGNSA. The V gene end was trimmed by 5 bases and the J gene end by 8 bases; junction bases not matched to a gene: 10. The CDR3 consists of 15 residues. The CDR3 region is CASSQGGNRGEKLFF. For the CDR3, the DNA is TGTGCCAGCAGCCAGGGCGGAAACAGGGGGGAAAAACTGTTTTTT.

CDR3: CASSQETLAGNTGELFF. Written as DNA, the CDR3 is TGCGCCAGCAGCCAAGAAACCCTGGCAGGGAACACCGGGGAGCTGTTTTTT. The chain links TRBV4-3 to TRBJ2-2; D call uncertain. The CDR3 loop spans 17 amino acids. The germline V gene encodes CDR1 LGHNA and CDR2 YSLEER. V lost 0 bases, J lost 1 base, and 12 bases lay in between.

The J gene is TRBJ1-1, the V gene TRBV20-1; 7 bases are shared with TRBD1. CDR3 length: 12 amino acids. V lost 3 bases to trimming and J lost 4 bases; unmatched junction nucleotides: 2. CDR1 DFQATT and CDR2 SNEGSKA come from the germline V gene (reference sequence). The CDR3 region has the DNA TGCAGTGCTAGTTCAGGGGGCACTGAAGCTTTCTTT. Amino acids: CSASSGGTEAFF.

This clone was seen just once. The chain employs TRBV7-2 and TRBJ2-1, with unresolved D. The V and J ends lost 0 bases and 0 bases respectively, with 18 bases between them. The germline CDR1 and CDR2 sequences are SGHTA and FQGNSA. The CDR3 sequence is 19 residues long. The CDR3 DNA reads TGTGCCAGCAGCTTAGCGTTTGAATTCAACACGCCCTCCTACAATGAGCAGTTCTTC. It yields the protein CASSLAFEFNTPSYNEQFF.

V gene TRBV2 combines with J gene TRBJ1-4; D is ambiguous. V was clipped by 7 bases and J by 7 bases, with 13 bases between them. CDR1 and CDR2 from the germline V gene are SNHLY and FYNNEI. The CDR3 contains 13 residues. CDR3 sequence reads: CASMRTVSEKLFF. The CDR3, as DNA: TGTGCCAGCATGAGGACTGTTAGTGAAAAACTGTTTTTT. Together with reference TRBV2 and TRBJ1-4, the CDR3 gives the full variable domain: EPEVTQTPSHQVTQMGQEVILRCVPISNHLYFYWYRQILGQKVEFLVSFYNNEISEKSEIFDDQFSVERPDGSNFTLKIRSTKLEDSAMYFCASMRTVSEKLFFGSGTQLSVL.

The chain employs TRBV11-3 and TRBJ2-1; 10 bases are shared with TRBD2. With V trimmed by 5 bases and J by 4 bases, 2 bases remained unmatched. CDR1 SGHNT and CDR2 YENEEA come from the germline V gene. The CDR3 sequence is 14 residues long. The CDR3 nucleotides read TGTGCCAGCAGCCTTAGCGGGAGGTACAATGAGCAGTTCTTC. It encodes CASSLSGRYNEQFF.

The V and J genes are TRBV5-1 and TRBJ2-1; 8 bases match TRBD1. Germline V gene lookup returns CDR1 SGHRS and CDR2 YFSETQ. V was pared by 6 bases and J by 3 bases, with 8 bases of the junction left unmatched. This CDR3 has 15 amino acids. The CDR3 here is CASNPTGGSYNEQFF. CDR3 DNA: TGCGCCAGCAACCCTACAGGGGGTAGCTACAATGAGCAGTTCTTC. The complete variable domain, with remaining parts taken from reference TRBV5-1 and TRBJ2-1, reads KAGVTQTPRYLIKTRGQQVTLSCSPISGHRSVSWYQQTPGQGLQFLFEYFSETQRNKGNFPGRFSGRQFSNSRSEMNVSTLELGDSALYLCASNPTGGSYNEQFFGPGTRLTVL.

The chain recombines TRBV3-1 (or the pseudogene TRBV3-2) with TRBJ2-7, with 12 bases fitting TRBD2. Trimming took 2 bases from V and 1 from J; bases not matched to a gene: 3. Germline CDR1 and CDR2: LGHDT and YNNKEL (reference sequence). There are 16 residues in the CDR3. The CDR3 here is CASSQYGLAGSYEQYF. The CDR3 nucleotides read TGTGCCAGCAGCCAATACGGACTAGCGGGGTCCTACGAGCAGTACTTC.

The J gene is TRBJ1-1, the V gene TRBV6-5, with 7 bases lining up with TRBD1. CDR3 length: 15 amino acids. Germline V gene lookup returns CDR1 MNHEY and CDR2 SVGAGI. Unmatched junction bases numbered 11, after V lost 5 bases and J lost 5 bases. The CDR3 sequence is CASSQEQGVRTEAFF. Written as DNA, the CDR3 is TGTGCCAGCAGTCAGGAGCAGGGGGTGCGGACTGAAGCTTTCTTT.

In this sample, this clone turned up a few times. V gene TRBV6-2 or TRBV6-3 combines with J gene TRBJ1-1; D may be TRBD1 (5 bases). The germline V gene encodes CDR1 MNHEY and CDR2 SVGEGT. The CDR3 is 15 residues long. The V end lost 3 bases, the J end lost 0 bases, and 11 bases lay between the germline ends. Here the CDR3 DNA reads TGTGCCAGCAGTTATAAGGGGCAGTTGAACACTGAAGCTTTCTTT. This encodes CASSYKGQLNTEAFF.

The genes are TRBV10-1 and TRBJ2-1, with 7 bases matching TRBD2. Trimming removed 2 bases from V and 6 bases from J; junction bases left unmatched: 7. Germline-derived CDR1 and CDR2 are WNHNN and SYGVQD (reference sequence). The CDR3 loop spans 15 amino acids. DNA for the CDR3: TGCGCCAGCAGTGAGGGCGGCGGGAGTGTCAATGAGCAGTTCTTC. As protein: CASSEGGGSVNEQFF.

This chain uses TRBV19 with TRBJ1-5; 7 nucleotides agree with TRBD1. The CDR3 runs 15 residues. Germline loops: CDR1 LNHDA, CDR2 SQIVND (reference sequence). The V gene end was trimmed by 6 bases and the J gene end by 2 bases; junction bases not matched to a gene: 7. CDR3: CASRTTDRGNQPQHF. CDR3 nucleotides: TGTGCCAGTAGAACCACCGACAGGGGCAATCAGCCCCAGCATTTT.

The rearrangement uses TRBV6-1 and TRBJ1-5; D remains unclear. The germline gives CDR1 MNHNS, CDR2 SASEGT. The CDR3 is 11 amino acids. Trimming stripped 3 bases from V and 11 bases from J, with 8 bases between. DNA of the CDR3: TGTGCCAGCAGTGAGTTCGGGACCCAGCATTTT. Residues: CASSEFGTQHF.

The V call is TRBV27, the J call TRBJ1-6, with 7 positions matching TRBD1. The CDR3 has 17 amino acids. J was trimmed by 2 bases and V by 6 bases; bases with no gene match: 10. Germline V gives CDR1 MNHEY, CDR2 SMNVEV (reference sequence). The CDR3 loop reads CASRKQGSEPYNSPLHF. The CDR3 region has the DNA TGTGCCAGCAGGAAACAGGGGTCGGAGCCCTATAATTCACCCCTCCACTTT.

In this sample, this clone turned up once. The CDR3 protein is CASSLGQGNTGELFF. CDR3 coding DNA: TGCGCCAGCAGCTTGGGACAGGGGAACACCGGGGAGCTGTTTTTT. The chain recombines TRBV5-1 with TRBJ2-2; 7 bases are a match to TRBD1. Germline CDR1 SGHRS, CDR2 YFSETQ. The CDR3 covers 15 residues. The ends lost 0 bases at V and 1 base at J; junction bases unmatched: 0.

The chain has TRBV24-1 and TRBJ2-7; 10 positions agree with TRBD1. The CDR3 contains 14 residues. V lost 6 bases and J lost 7; bases outside the gene matches: 8. The germline CDR1 and CDR2 sequences are KGHDR and SFDVKD. The CDR3: CATSHRDRGSEQYF. CDR3 bases: TGTGCCACCAGTCACCGGGACAGGGGTAGTGAGCAGTACTTC.

The chain is built from TRBV19 and TRBJ2-3; D possibly corresponds to TRBD2 (6 bases). The CDR3 length is 17 residues. The germline CDR1 and CDR2 sequences are LNHDA and SQIVND (reference sequence). Trimming took 7 bases from V and 0 from J, leaving 20 bases between them. The CDR3 DNA follows: TGTGCCAGTACAGGGACGGGACTTATTTCTAGCACAGATACGCAGTATTTT. Translated, it gives CASTGTGLISSTDTQYF.

The J gene is TRBJ2-5, the V gene TRBV12-5; D perhaps matches TRBD2 (5 bases). The V and J ends lost 4 bases and 10 bases respectively, with 10 bases between them. The CDR3 has 11 residues. Germline CDR1 and CDR2: LGHNT and FRNRAP. DNA of the CDR3: TGTGCTAGTGGTTCCTATGGAGGCCAGTACTTC. Translated, it gives CASGSYGGQYF.

The chain links TRBV5-1 to TRBJ1-1, with a tentative D call TRBD1 (6 bases). The ends were cut back, 0 bases at V and 4 bases at J, with 10 bases in the middle. The germline CDR1 and CDR2 sequences are SGHRS and YFSETQ. The CDR3 totals 14 residues. This CDR3 is CASSLATGSTEAFF. In DNA, the CDR3 is TGCGCCAGCAGCTTGGCCACAGGGAGCACTGAAGCTTTCTTT.

This clone has a single count. The sample holds other DNA sequences that translate to the same CDR3. The rearrangement uses TRBV15 and TRBJ2-3; no definite D call. The CDR3 totals 13 residues. The V end was cut by 0 bases, the J end by 2 bases, with 3 bases between. Germline V gene sequence: CDR1 LNHNV, CDR2 YYDKDF (reference sequence). The CDR3 nucleotides are TGTGCCACCAGCAGAGAACTCACAGATACGCAGTATTTT. Translating it yields CATSRELTDTQYF.

In the case of this clone: At the DNA level, this CDR3 is encoded by other sequences in the same sample as well. This sequence joins TRBV19 and TRBJ2-1, with 11 bases that match TRBD2. This CDR3 has 15 residues. The V and J ends lost 5 bases and 3 bases, in that order; junction bases with no gene match: 3. Germline values: CDR1 LNHDA, CDR2 SQIVND (reference sequence). CDR3 DNA sequence: TGTGCCAGTAGTGCGGGACTAGCGGTCTACAATGAGCAGTTCTTC. Its translation: CASSAGLAVYNEQFF.

This clone was seen more than once but under ten times. This CDR3 is also generated by other DNA sequences in the sample. This chain connects TRBV9 to TRBJ2-7; 11 nucleotides line up with TRBD2. Per the germline V gene, CDR1 is SGDLS and CDR2 is YYNGEE. V trimming: 4 bases; J trimming: 4 bases; junction bases outside the gene matches: 7. This CDR3 region has 15 residues. CDR3 nucleotide sequence: TGTGCCAGCAGCACCTCCGGGACTAGCGGATACGAGCAGTACTTC. Protein sequence: CASSTSGTSGYEQYF.

V is TRBV7-2 and J is TRBJ1-2, with D maybe TRBD1 (5 bases). The CDR3 runs 14 residues. From germline, CDR1 is SGHTA and CDR2 FQGNSA. Trimming removed 5 bases from V and 5 bases from J, with 15 bases in between. CDR3 in DNA: TGTGCCAGCAGCCCCCGGGGGACCGAGTATGGCTACACCTTC. Translating it yields CASSPRGTEYGYTF.